These T cell receptor beta chains were read from a single sample in a study of OX40 agonist ivuxolimab in advanced cancers. Produced via immunoSEQ multiplex PCR; TCRdb's table is partial and in-frame only. The sample lists 35,000 to 40,000 clones, roughly four fifths occurring once. The sample here was CD4+ or CD8+ T cells sorted from blood, taken in a trial of the OX40 agonist ivuxolimab. These receptors were taken from an adult with an advanced solid tumor such as melanoma, head and neck, liver or kidney cancer. The CDR3 runs from the conserved cysteine through the conserved F or W. Each record gives: V gene, D gene, clone size, J gene, CDR3 protein, CDR3 DNA. The D gene is left open where the match is weak. A clone size is listed for some rows: how often the clone was seen (once, few, many), or a class if it is expanded.

V: TRBV7-9
D: TRBD1
size: .
J: TRBJ2-5
CDR3: CASSGTGVWETQYF
DNA: TGTGCCAGCAGCGGGACAGGGGTTTGGGAGACCCAGTACTTC

V: TRBV5-1
D: TRBD2
size: few
J: TRBJ2-1
CDR3: CASSLAGGVNYNEQFF
DNA: TGCGCCAGCAGCTTGGCGGGGGGAGTTAACTACAATGAGCAGTTCTTC

V: TRBV19
D: .
size: .
J: TRBJ2-3
CDR3: CASSLLGSSADTQYF
DNA: TGTGCCAGTAGCCTACTCGGCTCTAGCGCAGATACGCAGTATTTT

V: TRBV27
D: .
size: .
J: TRBJ2-6
CDR3: CASRPLYSGANVLTF
DNA: TGTGCCAGCAGGCCCCTTTACTCTGGGGCCAACGTCCTGACTTTC

V: TRBV5-6
D: .
size: .
J: TRBJ1-4
CDR3: CASSGGSTNEKLFF
DNA: TGTGCCAGCAGCGGGGGATCTACTAATGAAAAACTGTTTTTT

V: TRBV28
D: .
size: few
J: TRBJ2-7
CDR3: CASRLGLRAYEQYF
DNA: TGTGCCAGCAGGTTGGGACTTAGAGCCTACGAGCAGTACTTC

V: TRBV7-3
D: .
size: few
J: TRBJ2-3
CDR3: CASSLERRGVQYF
DNA: TGTGCCAGCAGCTTGGAGAGGCGCGGAGTGCAGTATTTT

V: TRBV19
D: .
size: .
J: TRBJ2-4
CDR3: CASSIETGQKNIQYF
DNA: TGTGCCAGTAGTATAGAGACAGGCCAGAAAAACATTCAGTACTTC

V: TRBV6-5
D: .
size: .
J: TRBJ1-6
CDR3: CASSYQGLNSPLHF
DNA: TGTGCCAGCAGTTACCAGGGGCTTAATTCACCCCTCCACTTT

V: TRBV5-6
D: .
size: few
J: TRBJ1-2
CDR3: CASSPQGTYGYTF
DNA: TGTGCCAGCAGCCCCCAGGGGACCTATGGCTACACCTTC

V: TRBV5-1
D: .
size: .
J: TRBJ1-1
CDR3: CASSDLAEAFF
DNA: TGCGCCAGCAGCGATCTAGCCGAGGCTTTCTTT

V: TRBV19
D: TRBD1
size: once
J: TRBJ1-6
CDR3: CASSIAGGQGAFGSPLHF
DNA: TGTGCCAGTAGTATCGCAGGGGGACAGGGGGCGTTCGGGTCACCCCTCCACTTT

V: TRBV15
D: .
size: once
J: TRBJ2-1
CDR3: CATSRDRQSEQFF
DNA: TGTGCCACCAGCAGAGATCGCCAGTCAGAGCAGTTCTTC

V: TRBV29-1
D: .
size: few
J: TRBJ2-3
CDR3: CSGTSTDTQYF
DNA: TGCAGCGGAACTAGCACAGATACGCAGTATTTT

V: TRBV6-1
D: .
size: .
J: TRBJ2-5
CDR3: CASSEVVENPQYF
DNA: TGTGCCAGCAGTGAGGTAGTAGAGAACCCCCAGTACTTC

V: TRBV7-3
D: .
size: .
J: TRBJ2-1
CDR3: CASSLGRMDEQFF
DNA: TGTGCCAGCAGCTTAGGCCGGATGGATGAGCAGTTCTTC

V: TRBV18
D: .
size: .
J: TRBJ1-1
CDR3: CASSPPSFDTEAFF
DNA: TGTGCCAGCTCACCACCATCCTTTGACACTGAAGCTTTCTTT

V: TRBV18
D: TRBD1
size: .
J: TRBJ2-1
CDR3: CASSPSRQGGEQFF
DNA: TGTGCCAGCTCACCTAGCCGACAGGGCGGTGAGCAGTTCTTC

V: TRBV9
D: .
size: .
J: TRBJ2-3
CDR3: CASSGGLPTDTQYF
DNA: TGTGCCAGCAGCGGAGGACTTCCCACAGATACGCAGTATTTT

V: TRBV18
D: TRBD2
size: .
J: TRBJ2-1
CDR3: CASSPPRVAGDVDEQFF
DNA: TGTGCCAGCTCACCGCCGAGGGTAGCGGGAGATGTAGATGAGCAGTTCTTC

V: TRBV7-2
D: .
size: .
J: TRBJ1-3
CDR3: CASSLEAGPGNTIYF
DNA: TGTGCCAGCAGCTTAGAGGCAGGGCCTGGAAACACCATATATTTT

V: TRBV11-2
D: .
size: .
J: TRBJ1-1
CDR3: CASSLARGFRAFF
DNA: TGTGCCAGCAGCTTAGCTCGGGGGTTTAGAGCTTTCTTT

V: TRBV18
D: .
size: few
J: TRBJ1-1
CDR3: CASSPQPLGGGGFTEAFF
DNA: TGTGCCAGCTCACCACAGCCTTTGGGAGGAGGAGGGTTCACTGAAGCTTTCTTT

V: TRBV6-4
D: .
size: few
J: TRBJ1-1
CDR3: CASSDFRGTEAFF
DNA: .

V: TRBV5-6
D: .
size: .
J: TRBJ1-2
CDR3: CASSLVGNGGYTF
DNA: TGTGCCAGCAGCTTGGTAGGGAACGGCGGCTACACCTTC

V: TRBV4-1
D: .
size: .
J: TRBJ1-2
CDR3: CASSPARPGPGYTF
DNA: TGCGCCAGCAGCCCCGCCCGACCCGGGCCCGGCTACACCTTC

V: TRBV6-5
D: .
size: .
J: TRBJ2-3
CDR3: CASSRYASSDTQYF
DNA: TGTGCCAGCAGTCGTTACGCTAGCTCAGATACGCAGTATTTT

V: TRBV5-1
D: .
size: .
J: TRBJ1-1
CDR3: CASSLDGNSEAFF
DNA: TGCGCCAGCAGCTTGGACGGTAATAGTGAAGCTTTCTTT

V: TRBV14
D: .
size: .
J: TRBJ2-1
CDR3: CASTIGGTSFNEQFF
DNA: TGTGCCAGCACCATTGGGGGTACTTCCTTCAATGAGCAGTTCTTC

V: TRBV29-1
D: TRBD1
size: .
J: TRBJ1-5
CDR3: CSADGQGLDQPQHF
DNA: TGCAGCGCTGATGGACAGGGGTTGGATCAGCCCCAGCATTTT